Described below is a single TCR beta chain sequence and its context. Its antigen remains unknown. V gave up 4 bases and J gave up 1 base; unmatched junction bases: 6. This CDR3 region has 16 residues. The germline V gene has CDR1 SGHKS and CDR2 YYEKEE (reference sequence). This specimen comes from a study of cytomegalovirus exposure and HLA in healthy donors. Study-wide results and caveats: Rare sequences made up most TCRs, while some public TCRs were found in many donors.

Vbeta (60) and Jbeta (13) primers were used in the PCR. Method: immunoSEQ multiplex PCR; TCRdb's copy keeps in-frame clones and lacks some. This table holds approximately 120,000 clones. The clonotype comes from a man aged 35 to 55 in good health and CMV-seronegative. Specimen: PBMCs. The rearrangement joins TRBV5-5 to TRBJ1-1; 11 nucleotides agree with TRBD1. This CDR3 is CASSRGQGAQNTEAFF. The CDR3 coding sequence is TGTGCCAGCAGCCGAGGACAGGGGGCGCAGAACACTGAAGCTTTCTTT. The full variable domain, rest sourced from reference TRBV5-5 and TRBJ1-1, is DAGVTQSPTHLIKTRGQQVTLRCSPISGHKSVSWYQQVLGQGPQFIFQYYEKEERGRGNFPDRFSARQFPNYSSELNVNALLLGDSALYLCASSRGQGAQNTEAFFGQGTRLTVV.